These T cell receptor beta chains were read from a single sample in a study of CD8+ T cells in alopecia areata. Profiling relied on immunoSEQ multiplex PCR, and the TCRdb table lists in-frame clones only, not all of them. The data show 170,000 or so clones, roughly 53% seen once. The source material was CD8+ T cells sorted from blood, sampled at week 24, from a patient treated with tofacitinib. The receptors were sampled from a human donor with alopecia areata. Both conserved end residues are part of each CDR3. Fields, in order: V gene, J gene, CDR3 length, clone size, D gene, CDR3 protein, CDR3 DNA. D genes are given only for firm matches. Expanded clones get a size class; other rows say once, few or many, or leave the size out.

>TRBV9|TRBJ2-3|15|.|TRBD2
CASSVDRTSSDTQYF
TGTGCCAGCAGCGTAGATCGGACTAGCTCAGATACGCAGTATTTT
>TRBV27|TRBJ2-3|14|.|TRBD2
CASSLPGGGDTQYF
TGTGCCAGCAGCCTCCCGGGGGGGGGAGATACGCAGTATTTT
>TRBV2|TRBJ2-6|12|.|.
CASLGGANVLTF
TGTGCCAGCCTTGGTGGGGCCAACGTCCTGACTTTC
>TRBV25-1|TRBJ2-2|15|.|.
CASKAKERNTGELFF
TGTGCCAGCAAGGCCAAAGAACGCAACACCGGGGAGCTGTTTTTT
>TRBV30|TRBJ2-1|13|.|.
CVVGRDSYNEQFF
TGTGTTGTGGGGCGGGACAGCTACAATGAGCAGTTCTTC
>TRBV7-9|TRBJ2-7|16|.|.
CASSSTDGTPPYEQYF
TGTGCCAGCAGCTCAACCGACGGGACACCCCCCTACGAGCAGTACTTC
>TRBV27|TRBJ2-7|14|.|.
CARVRPSGVYEQYF
TGTGCCAGAGTACGACCCTCAGGGGTATACGAGCAGTACTTC
>TRBV30|TRBJ1-1|14|.|.
CAWRWDGMNTEAFF
TGTGCCTGGAGGTGGGACGGCATGAACACTGAAGCTTTCTTT
>TRBV30|TRBJ1-5|13|once|.
CAWSPFSNQPQHF
TGTGCCTGGAGCCCTTTTAGCAATCAGCCCCAGCATTTT
>TRBV27|TRBJ1-1|20|.|.
CASSSPRVSSPPEMNTEAFF
TGTGCCAGCAGTTCCCCCAGGGTGTCTTCCCCCCCTGAAATGAACACTGAAGCTTTCTTT
>TRBV13|TRBJ1-5|14|few|TRBD1
CASSTQGSNQPQHF
TGTGCCAGCAGTACACAGGGGAGCAATCAGCCCCAGCATTTT
>TRBV7-9|TRBJ2-1|14|few|TRBD2
CASSWGLARDEQFF
TGTGCCAGCAGCTGGGGACTAGCTCGGGATGAGCAGTTCTTC
>TRBV30|TRBJ1-2|14|.|.
CAWNHRIRGAGYTF
TGTGCCTGGAATCACAGGATTCGCGGGGCTGGCTACACCTTC
>TRBV30|TRBJ1-1|13|.|.
CAWSVAGDTEAFF
TGTGCCTGGAGCGTAGCGGGGGACACTGAAGCTTTCTTT
>TRBV2|TRBJ2-1|17|few|TRBD2
CASSGISLAGGRDEQFF
TGTGCCAGCAGTGGGATTAGTCTAGCGGGGGGGCGGGATGAGCAGTTCTTC
>TRBV9|TRBJ2-1|13|.|.
CASSASVGDEQFF
TGTGCCAGCAGCGCTTCGGTGGGAGATGAGCAGTTCTTC
>TRBV27|TRBJ2-6|15|few|.
CASTPGGPGANVLTF
TGTGCCAGCACCCCAGGGGGGCCTGGGGCCAACGTCCTGACTTTC
>TRBV27|TRBJ2-3|12|few|.
CASNVGGDTQYF
TGTGCCAGCAACGTAGGAGGGGATACGCAGTATTTT
>TRBV7-9|TRBJ1-1|15|.|.
CASSWAGRGYTEAFF
TGTGCCAGCAGCTGGGCCGGGCGGGGATACACTGAAGCTTTCTTT
>TRBV7-9|TRBJ2-5|15|few|.
CASSPDMGRQETQYF
TGTGCCAGCAGCCCAGACATGGGACGCCAAGAGACCCAGTACTTC
>TRBV5-6|TRBJ2-7|13|once|.
CASSYGTSYEQYF
TGTGCCAGCAGCTATGGGACATCCTACGAGCAGTACTTC
>TRBV9|TRBJ1-1|14|.|.
CASSPRTLNTEAFF
TGTGCCAGCAGCCCCCGGACGCTGAACACTGAAGCTTTCTTT
>TRBV30|TRBJ2-4|14|few|TRBD1
CAWRVGQGRDIQYF
TGTGCCTGGAGGGTGGGACAGGGGAGAGACATTCAGTACTTC
>TRBV5-6|TRBJ1-6|15|.|TRBD1
CASSSIGTENSPLHF
TGTGCCAGCAGCTCGATCGGGACAGAGAATTCACCCCTCCACTTT
>TRBV13|TRBJ1-1|13|once|.
CASSLVRNTEAFF
TGTGCCAGCAGCTTAGTCAGGAACACTGAAGCTTTCTTT
>TRBV27|TRBJ2-5|12|.|.
CASSFRGETQYF
TGTGCCAGCAGTTTCCGGGGAGAGACCCAGTACTTC
>TRBV15|TRBJ2-2|14|.|.
CATRESRAVGELFF
TGTGCCACCAGGGAGAGCAGGGCGGTCGGGGAGCTGTTTTTT
>TRBV27|TRBJ2-1|12|few|.
CASSLTVNEQFF
TGTGCCAGCAGTCTAACTGTGAATGAGCAGTTCTTC
>TRBV25-1|TRBJ1-2|14|.|TRBD1
CASSDGDRVYGYTF
TGTGCCAGCAGTGATGGTGACAGGGTCTATGGCTACACCTTC
>TRBV27|TRBJ1-3|13|.|.
CASSLTSGNTIYF
TGTGCCAGCAGTTTAACTTCTGGAAACACCATATATTTT
>TRBV2|TRBJ2-6|15|.|.
CASRAGRPGANVLTF
TGTGCCAGCAGAGCGGGCCGTCCTGGGGCCAACGTCCTGACTTTC
>TRBV2|TRBJ2-1|15|.|TRBD1
CASSPGQGVFNEQFF
TGTGCCAGCAGCCCGGGACAGGGGGTTTTCAATGAGCAGTTCTTC
>TRBV2|TRBJ1-6|11|.|.
CASSLISPLHF
TGTGCCAGCAGTCTTATATCACCCCTCCACTTT
>TRBV13|TRBJ2-7|14|.|.
CASSLGGGRDEQYF
TGTGCCAGCAGCTTAGGGGGAGGCCGAGACGAGCAGTACTTC
>TRBV30|TRBJ1-2|13|.|.
CAWIDSGNYGYTF
TGTGCCTGGATTGACTCAGGGAACTATGGCTACACCTTC
>TRBV18|TRBJ2-5|15|once|TRBD1
CASSTPWTGQETQYF
TGTGCCAGCTCAACACCTTGGACAGGGCAAGAGACCCAGTACTTC
>TRBV13|TRBJ2-3|14|.|.
CASNTGVSADTQYF
TGTGCCAGCAACACGGGGGTGTCAGCAGATACGCAGTATTTT
>TRBV2|TRBJ2-5|14|few|.
CASEQNPSGETQYF
TGTGCCAGCGAGCAAAATCCAAGCGGGGAGACCCAGTACTTC
>TRBV4-1|TRBJ1-1|14|.|.
CASKRLSGVTEAFF
TGCGCCAGCAAAAGACTCTCAGGGGTTACTGAAGCTTTCTTT
>TRBV4-1|TRBJ1-5|14|.|.
CASSPMQSNQPQHF
TGCGCCAGCAGCCCCATGCAGAGCAATCAGCCCCAGCATTTT
>TRBV27|TRBJ1-2|16|.|TRBD1
CASSSIRTGLDYGYTF
TGTGCCAGCAGTTCCATCAGGACAGGGTTGGACTATGGCTACACCTTC
>TRBV2|TRBJ1-2|14|.|.
CATKTWGRFDGYTF
TGTGCCACCAAGACGTGGGGGCGCTTTGATGGCTACACCTTC
>TRBV9|TRBJ2-7|15|.|.
CASSDQVGPTYEQYF
TGTGCCAGCAGTGATCAAGTAGGCCCTACCTACGAGCAGTACTTC
>TRBV2|TRBJ1-5|13|.|.
CASSDNSNQPQHF
TGTGCCAGCAGTGATAATAGCAATCAGCCCCAGCATTTT
>TRBV7-2|TRBJ2-5|17|.|TRBD1
CASSGYGQGSRQETQYF
TGTGCCAGCAGCGGATACGGACAGGGGTCCAGACAAGAGACCCAGTACTTC
>TRBV7-6|TRBJ1-6|15|.|.
CASSSYPAGTSPLHF
TGTGCCAGCAGCTCGTACCCAGCAGGGACCTCACCCCTCCACTTT
>TRBV6-1|TRBJ1-5|15|.|.
CASSEYNRDNQPQHF
TGTGCCAGCAGTGAATACAACAGGGACAATCAGCCCCAGCATTTT
>TRBV13|TRBJ1-1|14|.|.
CASSLQYGNTEAFF
TGTGCCAGCAGCCTCCAATACGGGAACACTGAAGCTTTCTTT
>TRBV7-9|TRBJ2-7|15|.|TRBD1
CASSLLGQGPYEQYF
TGTGCCAGCAGCTTATTGGGACAGGGACCTTACGAGCAGTACTTC
>TRBV30|TRBJ2-1|18|.|TRBD2
CAWSGLAGGVSSYNEQFF
TGTGCCTGGTCCGGGCTAGCGGGGGGAGTAAGCTCCTACAATGAGCAGTTCTTC
>TRBV7-9|TRBJ1-2|13|.|TRBD1
CASSPDRVGGYTF
TGTGCCAGCAGCCCCGACAGGGTTGGTGGCTACACCTTC
>TRBV5-1|TRBJ2-2|15|.|TRBD2
CATAGDTANTGELFF
TGCGCCACGGCGGGGGATACAGCGAACACCGGGGAGCTGTTTTTT
>TRBV30|TRBJ2-7|13|.|.
CAWRGTGTYEQYF
TGTGCCTGGAGGGGGACGGGGACCTACGAGCAGTACTTC
>TRBV29-1|TRBJ2-1|16|few|TRBD2
CSVTPTSGRSSNEQFF
TGCAGCGTCACTCCAACTAGCGGGCGAAGTTCGAATGAGCAGTTCTTC
>TRBV9|TRBJ2-1|13|.|.
CASSVGGSNEQFF
TGTGCCAGCAGCGTAGGGGGGAGTAATGAGCAGTTCTTC